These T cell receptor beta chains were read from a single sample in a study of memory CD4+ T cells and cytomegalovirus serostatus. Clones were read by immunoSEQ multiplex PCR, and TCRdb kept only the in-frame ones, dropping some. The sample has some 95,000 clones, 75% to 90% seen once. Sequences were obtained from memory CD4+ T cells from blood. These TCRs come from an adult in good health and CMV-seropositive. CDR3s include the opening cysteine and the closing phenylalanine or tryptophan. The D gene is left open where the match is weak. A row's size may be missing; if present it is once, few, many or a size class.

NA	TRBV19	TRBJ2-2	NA	TGTGCCAGTACCGAATGGAGGGCACAAACGTACGGGGAGCTGTTTTTT	CASTEWRAQTYGELFF
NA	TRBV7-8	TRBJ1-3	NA	TGTGCCAGCAGCCCGACCAGGGGAACTGGAAACACCATATATTTT	CASSPTRGTGNTIYF
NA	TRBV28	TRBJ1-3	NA	TGTGCCAGCAGTAAAGGGGGAAACACCATATATTTT	CASSKGGNTIYF
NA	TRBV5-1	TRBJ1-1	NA	TGCGCCAGCAGCTTGATGGGGGGAGGCACTGAAGCTTTCTTT	CASSLMGGGTEAFF
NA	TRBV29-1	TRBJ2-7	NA	TGCAGCGTTTATGGCGCAGGGCAGTACTTC	CSVYGAGQYF
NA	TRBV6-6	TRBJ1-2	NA	TGTGCCAGCAGTTACGGGGCGGCCTTGGGTGGCTACACCTTC	CASSYGAALGGYTF
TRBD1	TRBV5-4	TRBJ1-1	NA	TGTGCCAGCAGTCCCCCAGGGGGGAACACTGAAGCTTTCTTT	CASSPPGGNTEAFF
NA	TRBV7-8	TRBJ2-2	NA	TGTGCCAGCAGCTCCGCGGTAAGGAACACCGGGGAGCTGTTTTTT	CASSSAVRNTGELFF
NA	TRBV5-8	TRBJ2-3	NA	TGTGCCAGCAGCTTGGGTTGGACAGATACGCAGTATTTT	CASSLGWTDTQYF
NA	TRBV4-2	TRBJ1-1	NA	TGTGCCAGCAGCCAAGGGTACAAGAACACTGAAGCTTTCTTT	CASSQGYKNTEAFF
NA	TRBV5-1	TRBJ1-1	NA	TGCGCCAGCAGCTCGGACGGGGACATGAACACTGAAGCTTTCTTT	CASSSDGDMNTEAFF
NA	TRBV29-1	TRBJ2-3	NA	TGCAGCGTTGAAGCCTCGGAGGGGGATACGCAGTATTTT	CSVEASEGDTQYF
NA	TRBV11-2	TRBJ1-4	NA	TGTGCCAGCAGCCCGAGGGGGTTTATAGTTCAAGAAAAACTGTTTTTT	CASSPRGFIVQEKLFF
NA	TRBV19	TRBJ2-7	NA	TGTGCCAGTAGTATATCCGACCTGACCGGGCAGTACTTC	CASSISDLTGQYF
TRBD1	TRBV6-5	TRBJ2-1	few	TGTGCCAGCAGTTGGGGGACAGACAATGAGCAGTTCTTC	CASSWGTDNEQFF
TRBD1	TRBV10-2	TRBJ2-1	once	TGCGCCAGCAGTGAGTCGGATCGGACAGGAAGCAATGAGCAGTTCTTC	CASSESDRTGSNEQFF
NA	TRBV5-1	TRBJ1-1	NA	TGCGCCAGCAGCTTTGGGGGTATGAGGAACACTGAAGCTTTCTTT	CASSFGGMRNTEAFF
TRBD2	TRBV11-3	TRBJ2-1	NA	TGTGCCAGCAGCTCAGGCGGGGGCAATGAGCAGTTCTTC	CASSSGGGNEQFF
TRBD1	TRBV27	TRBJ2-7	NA	TGTGCCAGCAGTAGGGACAGGACGGCCTACGAGCAGTACTTC	CASSRDRTAYEQYF
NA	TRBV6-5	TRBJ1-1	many	TGTGCCAGCACCCGATCTTCAGCAGGGGACACTGAAGCTTTCTTT	CASTRSSAGDTEAFF
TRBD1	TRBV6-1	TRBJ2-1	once	TGTGCCAGCAGGGGACAGGGTGCCAATGAGCAGTTCTTC	CASRGQGANEQFF
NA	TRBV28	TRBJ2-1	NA	TGTGCCAGCAGTTTAACGGCAGGGCCACCCTACAATGAGCAGTTCTTC	CASSLTAGPPYNEQFF